The 27 T cell receptor beta chains below all came from one sample that was sequenced in a study of shared clonotypes between healthy human individuals. This table comes from immunoSEQ multiplex PCR, and its TCRdb copy is limited to in-frame clones, with some not included. This table has about 610,000 clones, roughly 96% appearing once. It was CD45RO-negative cells, positively selected for CCR7, that made up naive CD8 cells, with terminally differentiated effector memory CD45RA+ cells excluded. Sequenced: naive CD8+ T cells sorted from blood. Every receptor here comes from a woman aged 25 to 39 in good health.

The chain couples TRBV7-9 to TRBJ1-1; D gene unclear. CDR1 and CDR2 from the germline V gene are SEHNR and FQNEAQ (reference sequence). V shed 1 base and J shed 1 base, with 13 bases lying between them. The length of the CDR3 is 16 residues. The CDR3 loop reads CASSLVPGSENTEAFF. The CDR3 DNA reads as TGTGCCAGCAGCTTAGTCCCAGGTTCGGAGAACACTGAAGCTTTCTTT.

As to this clone: Distinct nucleotide sequences in the sample also encode this CDR3. The chain uses TRBV27 and TRBJ2-7; D gene unclear. CDR1 MNHEY and CDR2 SMNVEV come from the germline V gene (reference sequence). This CDR3 contains 12 residues. Deletions cut 4 bases from V and 1 base from J, with 5 bases between. CDR3 sequence: CASSSRSYEQYF. The CDR3 nucleotides read TGTGCCAGCAGTTCCCGATCCTACGAGCAGTACTTC.

The chain couples TRBV29-1 to TRBJ1-2; possible D gene TRBD1, 6 bases. Germline V gene data show CDR1 as SQVTM and CDR2 as ANQGSEA. The CDR3 totals 12 residues. Trimming left V 3 bases short and J 3 bases short, with 8 bases between. The CDR3 coding sequence is TGCAGCGTTGATGCAGGGGACTATGGCTACACCTTC. This translates into CSVDAGDYGYTF.

The chain has TRBV5-1 and TRBJ1-1; 7 positions match TRBD1. This CDR3 has 17 amino acids. Looked up from germline, CDR1 is SGHRS and CDR2 is YFSETQ. Trimming cost V 1 base and J 4 bases; bases outside gene matches: 13. The CDR3 region has the DNA TGCGCCAGCAGCTTGTCAAAGGAACAGGGGCGGAGCACTGAAGCTTTCTTT. Protein product: CASSLSKEQGRSTEAFF.

The chain combines TRBV5-4 with TRBJ2-1, with 9 bases that match TRBD2. CDR3 length: 20 residues. V was pared by 0 bases and J by 4 bases, with 17 bases of the junction left unmatched. Germline V gene data show CDR1 as SGHNT and CDR2 as YYREEE (reference sequence). Written as DNA, the CDR3 is TGTGCCAGCAGCTTGGTGTCAGGGGGAATGAGACTAGCGGTATACAATGAGCAGTTCTTC. It codes for CASSLVSGGMRLAVYNEQFF.

V gene TRBV11-2 combines with J gene TRBJ2-5; D call uncertain. This CDR3 has 16 residues. Trimming left V 5 bases short and J 1 base short, with 17 bases between. Germline V gene lookup returns CDR1 SGHAT and CDR2 FQNNGV. The CDR3 nucleotides read TGTGCCAGCAGCCTCAGCATTGGGTACTTCCAAGAGACCCAGTACTTC. Translation: CASSLSIGYFQETQYF. Drawing the rest from reference TRBV11-2 and TRBJ2-5, the complete variable domain is EAGVAQSPRYKIIEKRQSVAFWCNPISGHATLYWYQQILGQGPKLLIQFQNNGVVDDSQLPKDRFSAERLKGVDSTLKIQPAKLEDSAVYLCASSLSIGYFQETQYFGPGTRLLVL.

Details on this clone: Other nucleotide sequences from this sample produce the same CDR3. CDR3 nucleotides: TGCGCCAGCAGCCAAGGCCCTGAAGCTTTCTTT. It encodes CASSQGPEAFF. The V and J genes are TRBV4-1 and TRBJ1-1, with D uncertain. Per germline, CDR1 MGHRA and CDR2 YSYEKL. V lost 1 base and J 6 bases, leaving 3 bases between the germline ends. The CDR3 is 11 amino acids.

This chain joins TRBV4-1 and TRBJ2-7; TRBD2 matches at 8 bases. This CDR3 has 16 amino acids. Germline CDR1 and CDR2: MGHRA and YSYEKL. V dropped 0 bases and J dropped 3; count of bases not matched to a gene: 7. For the CDR3, the DNA is TGCGCCAGCAGCCAAGATCAAGGGCTAGCGGGCTACGAGCAGTACTTC. Translated: CASSQDQGLAGYEQYF.

About this clone: Other DNA sequences in the sample encode the same CDR3. The chain is built from TRBV27 and TRBJ1-5; TRBD1 is a possible D gene (5 bases). V gave up 2 bases and J gave up 7 bases, with 6 bases separating them. The CDR3 contains 12 residues. Germline-derived CDR1 and CDR2 are MNHEY and SMNVEV (reference sequence). Here the CDR3 DNA reads TGTGCCAGCAGTTTACAGGGCCAGCCCCAGCATTTT. Residues: CASSLQGQPQHF.

This chain connects TRBV7-9 to TRBJ2-1; TRBD2 is a possible D gene (7 bases). CDR3 length equals 15 residues. Germline lookup yields CDR1 SEHNR and CDR2 FQNEAQ (reference sequence). V was clipped by 3 bases and J by 3 bases, with 12 bases between them. CDR3 protein: CASSFGGADYNEQFF. DNA of the CDR3: TGTGCCAGCAGCTTTGGGGGGGCAGACTACAATGAGCAGTTCTTC.

The rearrangement uses TRBV21-1 and TRBJ1-5; TRBD1 reflects the table's D call only, with no check against the DNA. TRBV21-1 is noted as a pseudogene. CDR3 length: 14 residues. This CDR3 is CASSPGTGNQPQHF. In DNA, the CDR3 is TGTGCCAGCAGCCCCGGGACAGGGAATCAGCCCCAGCATTTT.

This clone turned up a few times. This CDR3 is also generated by other DNA sequences in the sample. V usage is TRBV19 and J usage is TRBJ1-1; no clear D. Trimming pared 6 bases from V and 1 base from J, leaving 3 bases between. CDR1 is LNHDA, CDR2 SQIVND, per germline (reference sequence). CDR3 length equals 11 residues. Here the CDR3 reads CASRWNTEAFF. CDR3 coding DNA: TGTGCCAGTAGATGGAACACTGAAGCTTTCTTT.

The chain combines TRBV19 with TRBJ2-1, with 7 bases identical to TRBD1. V shed 5 bases and J 7 bases; nucleotides not matched to a gene: 2. The CDR3 extends over 12 amino acids. Germline CDR1 LNHDA, CDR2 SQIVND (reference sequence). As DNA, the CDR3 is TGTGCCAGTAGTGCGACAGGGAATGAGCAGTTCTTC. It yields the protein CASSATGNEQFF.

The chain has TRBV11-2 and TRBJ2-5; 7 positions agree with TRBD1. This CDR3 comprises 12 residues. Germline CDR1 and CDR2: SGHAT and FQNNGV. V dropped 5 bases and J dropped 7; count of bases not matched to a gene: 4. CDR3 bases: TGTGCCAGCAGCCCCGGACAGGTGACCCAGTACTTC. Encoded protein: CASSPGQVTQYF.

The gene calls are TRBV11-1 and TRBJ2-1; TRBD2 matches 10 bases. Germline V gene data show CDR1 as SGHAT and CDR2 as FQDESV (reference sequence). The CDR3 has 15 amino acids. The V segment lost 2 bases and the J segment 7 bases; nucleotides outside the gene matches: 5. CDR3 nucleotide sequence: TGTGCCAGCAGCTTACTAGCGGGAGAGTTGAATGAGCAGTTCTTC. Translating gives CASSLLAGELNEQFF.

The chain combines TRBV27 with TRBJ2-7, with D possibly matching TRBD1 (6 bases). Germline-derived CDR1 and CDR2 are MNHEY and SMNVEV (reference sequence). This CDR3 contains 12 residues. V shed 6 bases and J shed 6 bases, with 12 bases lying between them. CDR3 sequence reads: CASRTGFGEQYF. DNA of the CDR3: TGTGCCAGCAGGACAGGTTTCGGCGAGCAGTACTTC.

The genes are TRBV28 and TRBJ1-2; D is ambiguous. CDR1 and CDR2 from the germline V gene are MDHEN and SYDVKM. The CDR3 has 16 residues. With 3 bases removed from V and 5 bases from J, the gap between germline ends came to 19 bases. This chain's CDR3 is CASSFLRSHRDYGYTF. CDR3 nucleotides: TGTGCCAGCAGTTTCCTTCGCAGCCACCGGGATTATGGCTACACCTTC.

CDR3 coding DNA: TGTGCCAGCAGTTTCGGACCCCCCAGAGGAGGCTACACCTTC. Amino acids: CASSFGPPRGGYTF. The chain joins TRBV28 to TRBJ1-2; D not certain. V shed 3 bases and J shed 8 bases, with 16 bases lying between them. Germline V gives CDR1 MDHEN, CDR2 SYDVKM. This CDR3 has 14 residues.

This rearrangement joins TRBV9 to TRBJ2-7; tentative D call: TRBD2 (6 bases). Per the germline V gene, CDR1 is SGDLS and CDR2 is YYNGEE. The V end lost 4 bases, the J end lost 3 bases, and 17 bases lay between the germline ends. The CDR3 spans 15 residues. In nucleotides, the CDR3 is TGTGCCAGCAGCTCATCCGGGACTCCAAACTACGAGCAGTACTTC. Encoded protein: CASSSSGTPNYEQYF.

The chain employs TRBV27 and TRBJ2-3; perhaps TRBD2 as D (6 bases). Germline CDR1 is MNHEY and CDR2 is SMNVEV (reference sequence). The V end was cut by 9 bases, the J end by 4 bases, with 17 bases between. CDR3 size: 14 residues. CDR3 amino acids: CASKVGGSPDTQYF. CDR3 coding DNA: TGTGCCAGTAAGGTCGGGGGAAGCCCAGATACGCAGTATTTT.

This rearrangement joins TRBV28 to TRBJ2-1, with 9 bases that match TRBD2. CDR3 size: 17 residues. In germline, CDR1 is MDHEN, CDR2 SYDVKM. The V and J ends lost 3 bases and 4 bases, in that order; junction bases with no gene match: 10. This chain's CDR3 is CASSLTYGLALYNEQFF. As DNA, the CDR3 is TGTGCCAGCAGTTTGACTTACGGACTAGCGCTGTACAATGAGCAGTTCTTC.

This clone was picked up one time. J is TRBJ2-7 and V is TRBV28; D is unclear. Per the germline V gene, CDR1 is MDHEN and CDR2 is SYDVKM. Trimming left V 3 bases short and J 0 bases short, with 12 bases between. The CDR3 contains 15 residues. The CDR3 nucleotides read TGTGCCAGCAGTTTGAGTATGGTTTCCTCCTACGAGCAGTACTTC. Encoded protein: CASSLSMVSSYEQYF.

The V gene is TRBV4-1, the J gene TRBJ2-5; 9 bases are shared with TRBD2. This CDR3 is built from 15 residues. With 4 bases clipped from V and 2 bases from J, the junction kept 5 bases outside the gene matches. Germline loops: CDR1 MGHRA, CDR2 YSYEKL. DNA of the CDR3: TGCGCCAGCAGCCTAAGACTAGCGGTTCAAGAGACCCAGTACTTC. Translation gives CASSLRLAVQETQYF.

The J gene is TRBJ2-7, the V gene TRBV14, with unresolved D. V shed 1 base and J shed 6 bases, with 10 bases lying between them. Per the germline V gene, CDR1 is SGHDN and CDR2 is FVKESK. The CDR3 contains 13 residues. The CDR3 region has the DNA TGTGCCAGCAGCCAAGTAGGATTGGGCGAGCAGTACTTC. This codes for CASSQVGLGEQYF.

This clone is a singleton in its sample. One end of the junction does not line up with germline, which may come from a read error. CDR3 amino acids: CTSSQARPGEAFF. The CDR3 DNA reads TGCACCAGCAGCCAAGCCAGACCCGGTGAAGCTTTCTTT. This chain joins TRBV4-1 and TRBJ1-1; D uncertain. The CDR3 spans 13 residues. Germline V gene lookup returns CDR1 MGHRA and CDR2 YSYEKL.

The gene calls are TRBV27 and TRBJ2-7, with TRBD2 as a possible D gene (7 bases). CDR1 and CDR2 from the germline V gene are MNHEY and SMNVEV (reference sequence). The CDR3 is made up of 16 amino acids. The germline V and J ends were trimmed by 3 bases and 0 bases, with 15 bases remaining between them. In DNA, the CDR3 is TGTGCCAGCAGTTTGATGGGGGGGCCGACCTCCTACGAGCAGTACTTC. It translates to CASSLMGGPTSYEQYF.

This clone appeared a single time. In nucleotides, the CDR3 is TGTGCCAGCAGCTTGACAGGGGGCGCGCTCCCCGAAGAGACCCAGTACTTC. This translates into CASSLTGGALPEETQYF. The V gene is TRBV7-7, the J gene TRBJ2-5; 10 bases align to TRBD1. Losses at the gene ends were 3 bases for V and 3 bases for J; bases not matched to a gene: 10. Germline CDR1 reads SSHAT; CDR2 reads FNYEAQ (reference sequence). This CDR3 has 17 amino acids.